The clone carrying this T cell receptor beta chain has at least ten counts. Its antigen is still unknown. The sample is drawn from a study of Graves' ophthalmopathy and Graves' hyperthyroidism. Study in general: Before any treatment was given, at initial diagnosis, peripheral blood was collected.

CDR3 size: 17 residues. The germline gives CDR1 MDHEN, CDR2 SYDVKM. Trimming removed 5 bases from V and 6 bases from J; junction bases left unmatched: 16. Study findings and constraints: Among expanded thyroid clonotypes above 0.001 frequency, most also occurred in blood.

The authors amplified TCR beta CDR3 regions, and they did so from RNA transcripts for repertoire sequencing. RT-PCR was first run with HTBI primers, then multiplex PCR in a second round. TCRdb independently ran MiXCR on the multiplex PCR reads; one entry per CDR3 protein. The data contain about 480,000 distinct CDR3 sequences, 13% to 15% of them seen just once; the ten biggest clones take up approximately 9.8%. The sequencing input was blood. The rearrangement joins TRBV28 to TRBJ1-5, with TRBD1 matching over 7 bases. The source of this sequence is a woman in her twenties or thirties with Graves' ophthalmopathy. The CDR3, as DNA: TGTGCCAGCAGTCTCCCGGGACAGACTCTCAGGTCTCAGCCCCAGCATTTT. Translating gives CASSLPGQTLRSQPQHF. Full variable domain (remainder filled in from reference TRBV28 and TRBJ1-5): DVKVTQSSRYLVKRTGEKVFLECVQDMDHENMFWYRQDPGLGLRLIYFSYDVKMKEKGDIPEGYSVSREKKERFSLILESASTNQTSMYLCASSLPGQTLRSQPQHFGDGTRLSIL.